This T cell receptor beta chain was captured in a study of blood T cell repertoires in COVID-19. About the study: Samples taken during acute and convalescent COVID-19 were collected in the United States, Italy and Spain. From T cells, B-cell-depleted T cells, or PBMCs came the material, which was cDNA or gDNA.

Trimming stripped 3 bases from V and 4 bases from J, with 16 bases between. The CDR3 covers 16 residues. Germline assignment: CDR1 SGHVS and CDR2 FQNEAQ. In the original processing: Nucleated cell number was recorded as an estimate derived from reference gene primer amplification. The repertoire was sequenced with immunoSEQ multiplex PCR; TCRdb's copy has only in-frame clones and lacks some. V and J calls and clone size are as listed in that table; D and trimming were resolved from the DNA. Seen here are around 200,000 clones, around nine tenths observed once, and the top ten hold around 1.5%. The specimen was peripheral blood. The TCR sequence derives from a man younger than 35 with active or convalescent COVID-19. The rearrangement joins TRBV7-8 to TRBJ2-1; TRBD2 might be the D (6 bases). CDR3 sequence reads: CASSFDGGAIYNEQFF. The CDR3 DNA is TGTGCCAGCAGCTTCGACGGCGGGGCGATATACAATGAGCAGTTCTTC.